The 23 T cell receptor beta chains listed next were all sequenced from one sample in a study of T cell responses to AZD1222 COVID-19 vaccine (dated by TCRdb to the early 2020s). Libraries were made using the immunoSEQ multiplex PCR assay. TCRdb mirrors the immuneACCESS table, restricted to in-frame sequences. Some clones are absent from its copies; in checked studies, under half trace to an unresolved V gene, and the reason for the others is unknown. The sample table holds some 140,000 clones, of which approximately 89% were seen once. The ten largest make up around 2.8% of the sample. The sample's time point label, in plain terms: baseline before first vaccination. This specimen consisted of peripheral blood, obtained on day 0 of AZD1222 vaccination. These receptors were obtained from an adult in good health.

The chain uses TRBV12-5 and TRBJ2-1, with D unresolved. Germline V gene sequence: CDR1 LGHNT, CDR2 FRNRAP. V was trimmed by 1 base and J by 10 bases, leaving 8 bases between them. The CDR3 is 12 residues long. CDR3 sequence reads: CASGLGLREQFF. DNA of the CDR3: TGTGCTAGTGGTTTGGGACTTAGAGAGCAGTTCTTC.

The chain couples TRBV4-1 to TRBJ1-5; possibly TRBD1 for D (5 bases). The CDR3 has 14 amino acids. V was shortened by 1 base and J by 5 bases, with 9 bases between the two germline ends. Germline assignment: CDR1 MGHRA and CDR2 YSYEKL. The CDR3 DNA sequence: TGCGCCAGCAGCCAAGGGGCAGGGTATCAGCCCCAGCATTTT. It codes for CASSQGAGYQPQHF.

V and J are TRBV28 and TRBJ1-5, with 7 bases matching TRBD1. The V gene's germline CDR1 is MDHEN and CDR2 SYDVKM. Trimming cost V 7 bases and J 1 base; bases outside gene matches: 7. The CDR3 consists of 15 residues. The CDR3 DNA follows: TGTGCCAGCACTCTAGGGGGCGCGAGCAATCAGCCCCAGCATTTT. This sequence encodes CASTLGGASNQPQHF.

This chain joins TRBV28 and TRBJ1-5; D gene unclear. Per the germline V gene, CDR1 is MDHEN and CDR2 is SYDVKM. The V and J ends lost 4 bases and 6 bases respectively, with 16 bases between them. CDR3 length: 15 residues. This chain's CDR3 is CASSSRREKGQPQHF. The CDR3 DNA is TGTGCCAGCAGTTCGAGAAGGGAGAAAGGTCAGCCCCAGCATTTT.

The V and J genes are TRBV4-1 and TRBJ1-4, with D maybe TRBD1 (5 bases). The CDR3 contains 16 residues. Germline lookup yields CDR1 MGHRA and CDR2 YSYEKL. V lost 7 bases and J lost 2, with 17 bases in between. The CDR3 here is CASTPAGWITNEKLFF. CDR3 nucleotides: TGCGCCAGCACCCCGGCAGGGTGGATCACTAATGAAAAACTGTTTTTT.

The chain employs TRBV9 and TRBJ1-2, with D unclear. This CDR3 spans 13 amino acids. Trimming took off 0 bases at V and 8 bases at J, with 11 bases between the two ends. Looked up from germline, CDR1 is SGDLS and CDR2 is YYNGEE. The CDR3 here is CASSVGLGGGYTF. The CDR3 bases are TGTGCCAGCAGCGTAGGTCTAGGAGGGGGCTACACCTTC.

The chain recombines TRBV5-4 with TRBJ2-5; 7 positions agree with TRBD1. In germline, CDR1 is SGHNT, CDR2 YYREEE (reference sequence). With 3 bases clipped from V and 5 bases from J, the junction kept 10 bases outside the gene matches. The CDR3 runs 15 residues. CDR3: CASSSLQGTGETQYF. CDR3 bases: TGTGCCAGCAGCTCCCTACAGGGGACGGGCGAGACCCAGTACTTC.

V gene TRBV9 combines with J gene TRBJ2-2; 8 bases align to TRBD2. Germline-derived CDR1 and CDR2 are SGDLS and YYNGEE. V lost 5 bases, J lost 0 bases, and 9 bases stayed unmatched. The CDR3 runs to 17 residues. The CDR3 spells CASSLALADANTGELFF. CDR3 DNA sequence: TGTGCCAGCAGTCTCGCACTAGCGGACGCGAACACCGGGGAGCTGTTTTTT.

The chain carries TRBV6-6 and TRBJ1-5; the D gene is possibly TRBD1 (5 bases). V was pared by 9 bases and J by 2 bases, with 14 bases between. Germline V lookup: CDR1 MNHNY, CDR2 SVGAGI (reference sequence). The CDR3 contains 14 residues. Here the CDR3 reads CASAPGLGNQPQHF. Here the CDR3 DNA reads TGTGCCAGTGCTCCGGGACTGGGCAATCAGCCCCAGCATTTT.

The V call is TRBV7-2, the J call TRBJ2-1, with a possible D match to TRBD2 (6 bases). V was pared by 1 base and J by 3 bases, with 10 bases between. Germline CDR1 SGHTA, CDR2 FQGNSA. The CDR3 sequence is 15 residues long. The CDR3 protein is CASSLGRAYYNEQFF. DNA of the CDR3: TGTGCCAGCAGCTTAGGGAGGGCTTACTACAATGAGCAGTTCTTC. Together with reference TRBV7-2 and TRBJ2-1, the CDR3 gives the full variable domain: GAGVSQSPSNKVTEKGKDVELRCDPISGHTALYWYRQSLGQGLEFLIYFQGNSAPDKSGLPSDRFSAERTGGSVSTLTIQRTQQEDSAVYLCASSLGRAYYNEQFFGPGTRLTVL.

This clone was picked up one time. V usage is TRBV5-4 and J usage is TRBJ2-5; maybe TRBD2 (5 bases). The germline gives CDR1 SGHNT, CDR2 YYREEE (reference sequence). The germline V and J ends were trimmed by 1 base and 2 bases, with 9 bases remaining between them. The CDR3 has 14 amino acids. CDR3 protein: CASSLTSGQETQYF. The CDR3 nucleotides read TGTGCCAGCAGCTTGACTAGTGGGCAAGAGACCCAGTACTTC.

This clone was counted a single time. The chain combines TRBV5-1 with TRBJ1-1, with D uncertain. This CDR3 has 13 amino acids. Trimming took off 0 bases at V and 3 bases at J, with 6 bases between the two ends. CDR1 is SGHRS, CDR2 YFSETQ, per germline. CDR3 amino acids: CASSLGADTEAFF. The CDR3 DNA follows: TGCGCCAGCAGCTTGGGGGCGGACACTGAAGCTTTCTTT.

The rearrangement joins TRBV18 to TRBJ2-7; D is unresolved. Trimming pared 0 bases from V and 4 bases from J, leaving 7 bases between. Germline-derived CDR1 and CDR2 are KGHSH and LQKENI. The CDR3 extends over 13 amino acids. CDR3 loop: CASSPPGRYEQYF. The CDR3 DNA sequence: TGTGCCAGCTCACCACCGGGCCGATACGAGCAGTACTTC.

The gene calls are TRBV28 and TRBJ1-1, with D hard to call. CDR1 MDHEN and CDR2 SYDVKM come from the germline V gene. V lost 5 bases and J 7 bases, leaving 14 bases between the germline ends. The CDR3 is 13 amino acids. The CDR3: CASSGARLNEAFF. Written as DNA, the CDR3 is TGTGCCAGCAGTGGCGCGCGCCTGAATGAAGCTTTCTTT.

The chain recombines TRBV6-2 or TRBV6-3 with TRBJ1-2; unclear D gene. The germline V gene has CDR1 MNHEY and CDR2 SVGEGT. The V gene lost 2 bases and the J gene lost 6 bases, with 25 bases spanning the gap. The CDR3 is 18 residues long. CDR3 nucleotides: TGTGCCAGCAGTTACCAGACTATTGACGACCCACATCAGGATGGCTACACCTTC. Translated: CASSYQTIDDPHQDGYTF.

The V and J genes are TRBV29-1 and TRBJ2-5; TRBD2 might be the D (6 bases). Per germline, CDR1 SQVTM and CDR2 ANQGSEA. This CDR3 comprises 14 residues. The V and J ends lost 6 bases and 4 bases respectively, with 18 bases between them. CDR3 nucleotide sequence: TGCAGCGTCGTAGGGCGGGACTCTGGAGAGACCCAGTACTTC. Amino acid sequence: CSVVGRDSGETQYF.

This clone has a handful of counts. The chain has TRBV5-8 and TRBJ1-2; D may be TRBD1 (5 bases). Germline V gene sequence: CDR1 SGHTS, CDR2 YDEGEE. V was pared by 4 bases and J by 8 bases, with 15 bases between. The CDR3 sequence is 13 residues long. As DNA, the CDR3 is TGTGCCAGCAGCCCGAGGGGTCCGGTGGGCTACACCTTC. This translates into CASSPRGPVGYTF.

The CDR3 loop is CASKDTSSGNTIYF. The DNA for the CDR3 is TGCGCCAGCAAGGACACCTCCTCTGGAAACACCATATATTTT. The rearrangement links TRBV5-1 to TRBJ1-3, with a weak D call TRBD1 (5 bases). CDR1 and CDR2 (germline): SGHRS, YFSETQ. V dropped 6 bases and J dropped 0 bases, with 10 bases sitting between them. CDR3 length: 14 amino acids.

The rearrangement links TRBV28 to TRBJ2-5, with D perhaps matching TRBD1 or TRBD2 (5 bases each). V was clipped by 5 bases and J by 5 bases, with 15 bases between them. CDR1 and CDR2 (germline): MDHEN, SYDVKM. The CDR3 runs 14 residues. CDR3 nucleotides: TGTGCCAGCAGTCCACACGGGGCGCGGGAGACCCAGTACTTC. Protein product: CASSPHGARETQYF.

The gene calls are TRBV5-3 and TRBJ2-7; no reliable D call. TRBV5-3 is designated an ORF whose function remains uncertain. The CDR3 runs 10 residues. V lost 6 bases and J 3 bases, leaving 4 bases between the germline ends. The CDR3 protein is CARNIYEQYF. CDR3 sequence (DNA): TGTGCCAGAAACATCTACGAGCAGTACTTC.

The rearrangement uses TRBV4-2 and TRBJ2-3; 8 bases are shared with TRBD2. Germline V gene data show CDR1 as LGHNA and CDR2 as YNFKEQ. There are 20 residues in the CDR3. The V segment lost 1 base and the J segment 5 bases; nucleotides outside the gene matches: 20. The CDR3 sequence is CASSQAKGIPGLEPLDTQYF. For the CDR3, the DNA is TGTGCCAGCAGCCAAGCGAAGGGAATCCCGGGACTAGAACCATTAGATACGCAGTATTTT.

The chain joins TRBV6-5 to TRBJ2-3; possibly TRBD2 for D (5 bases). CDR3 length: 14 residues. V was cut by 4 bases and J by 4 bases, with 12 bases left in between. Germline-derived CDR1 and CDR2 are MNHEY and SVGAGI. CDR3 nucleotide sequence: TGTGCCAGCAGTTCGGGAAGTGGACCAGATACGCAGTATTTT. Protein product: CASSSGSGPDTQYF.

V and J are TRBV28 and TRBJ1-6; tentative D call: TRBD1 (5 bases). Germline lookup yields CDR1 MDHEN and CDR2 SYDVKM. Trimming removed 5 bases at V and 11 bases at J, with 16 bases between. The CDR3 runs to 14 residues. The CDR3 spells CASSQTALGTPLHF. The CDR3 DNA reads TGTGCCAGCAGTCAGACAGCTCTTGGGACACCCCTCCACTTT.